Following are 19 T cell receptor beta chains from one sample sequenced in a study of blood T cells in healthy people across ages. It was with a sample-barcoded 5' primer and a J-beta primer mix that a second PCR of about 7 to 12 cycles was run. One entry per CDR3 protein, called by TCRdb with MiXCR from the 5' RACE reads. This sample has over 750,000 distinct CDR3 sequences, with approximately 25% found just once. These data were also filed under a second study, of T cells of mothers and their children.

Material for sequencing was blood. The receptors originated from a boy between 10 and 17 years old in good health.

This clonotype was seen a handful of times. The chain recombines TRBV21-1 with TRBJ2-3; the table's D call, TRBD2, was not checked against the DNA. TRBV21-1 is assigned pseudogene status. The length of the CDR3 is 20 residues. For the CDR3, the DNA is TGTGCCAGCAGCAGAGATTCGGCCGGGACTAGCGGGAGGGCGGCAGATACGCAGTATTTT. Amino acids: CASSRDSAGTSGRAADTQYF.

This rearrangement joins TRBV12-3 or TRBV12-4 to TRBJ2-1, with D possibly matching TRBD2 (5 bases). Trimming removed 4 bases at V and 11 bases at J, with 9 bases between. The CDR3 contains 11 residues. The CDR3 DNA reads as TGTGCCAGCAGTTCGCTAGCTAAGCAGTTCTTC. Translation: CASSSLAKQFF.

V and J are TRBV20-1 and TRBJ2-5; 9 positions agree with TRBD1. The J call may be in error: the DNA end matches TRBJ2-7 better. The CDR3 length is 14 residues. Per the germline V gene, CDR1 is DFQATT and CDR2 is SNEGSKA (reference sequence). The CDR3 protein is CSAGRPGQGYEQYF. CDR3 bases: TGCAGTGCTGGTAGACCGGGACAGGGATACGAGCAGTACTTC.

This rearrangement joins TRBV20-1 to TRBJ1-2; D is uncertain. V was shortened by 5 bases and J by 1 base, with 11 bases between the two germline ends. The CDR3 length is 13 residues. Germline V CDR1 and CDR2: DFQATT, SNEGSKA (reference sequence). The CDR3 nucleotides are TGCAGTGCTTACACACATAATAACTATGGCTACACCTTC. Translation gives CSAYTHNNYGYTF.

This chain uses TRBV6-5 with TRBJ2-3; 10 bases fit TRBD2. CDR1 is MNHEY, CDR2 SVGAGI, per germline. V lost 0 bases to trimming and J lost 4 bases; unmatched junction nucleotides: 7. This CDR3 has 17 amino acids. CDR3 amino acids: CASSYSLAGVIADTQYF. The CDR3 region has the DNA TGTGCCAGCAGTTACTCCCTAGCGGGGGTTATCGCAGATACGCAGTATTTT.

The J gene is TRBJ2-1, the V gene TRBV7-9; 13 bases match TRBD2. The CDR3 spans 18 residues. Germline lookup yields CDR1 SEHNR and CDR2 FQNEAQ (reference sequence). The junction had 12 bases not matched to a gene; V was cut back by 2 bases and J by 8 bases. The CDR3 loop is CASSLYKGLAGFGDEQFF. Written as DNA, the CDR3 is TGTGCCAGCAGCTTATATAAGGGACTAGCGGGATTTGGGGATGAGCAGTTCTTC.

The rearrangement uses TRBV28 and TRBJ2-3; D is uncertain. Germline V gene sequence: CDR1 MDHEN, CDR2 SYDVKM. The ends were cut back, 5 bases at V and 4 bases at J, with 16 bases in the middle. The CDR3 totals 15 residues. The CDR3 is CASSPPHRPSDTQYF. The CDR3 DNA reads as TGTGCCAGCAGTCCACCGCATAGGCCTTCAGATACGCAGTATTTT.

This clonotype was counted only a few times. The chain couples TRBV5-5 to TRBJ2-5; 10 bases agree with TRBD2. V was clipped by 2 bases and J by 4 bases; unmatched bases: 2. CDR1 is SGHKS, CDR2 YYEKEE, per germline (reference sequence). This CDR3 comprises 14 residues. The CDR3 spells CASSFGTSAETQYF. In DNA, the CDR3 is TGTGCCAGCAGCTTTGGGACTAGCGCAGAGACCCAGTACTTC. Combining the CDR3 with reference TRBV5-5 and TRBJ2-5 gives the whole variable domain DAGVTQSPTHLIKTRGQQVTLRCSPISGHKSVSWYQQVLGQGPQFIFQYYEKEERGRGNFPDRFSARQFPNYSSELNVNALLLGDSALYLCASSFGTSAETQYFGPGTRLLVL.

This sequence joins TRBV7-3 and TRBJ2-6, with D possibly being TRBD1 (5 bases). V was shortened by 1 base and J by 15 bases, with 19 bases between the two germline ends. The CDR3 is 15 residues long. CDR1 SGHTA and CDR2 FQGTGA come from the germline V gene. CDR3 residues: CASSLKGADIWDLTF. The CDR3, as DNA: TGTGCCAGCAGCTTAAAAGGGGCAGACATATGGGACCTGACTTTC.

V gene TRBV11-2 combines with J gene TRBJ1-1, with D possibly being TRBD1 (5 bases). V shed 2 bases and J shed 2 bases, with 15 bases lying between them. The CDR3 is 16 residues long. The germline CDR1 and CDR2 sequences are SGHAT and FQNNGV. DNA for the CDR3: TGTGCCAGCAGCTTACTCTTGACAGCCTCTAACACTGAAGCTTTCTTT. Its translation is CASSLLLTASNTEAFF. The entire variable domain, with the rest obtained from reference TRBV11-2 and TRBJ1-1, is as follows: EAGVAQSPRYKIIEKRQSVAFWCNPISGHATLYWYQQILGQGPKLLIQFQNNGVVDDSQLPKDRFSAERLKGVDSTLKIQPAKLEDSAVYLCASSLLLTASNTEAFFGQGTRLTVV.

The chain's CDR3 is CASSQRLAGDNNEQFF. The CDR3 nucleotides read TGTGCCAGCAGCCAACGACTAGCGGGAGATAATAATGAGCAGTTCTTC. The chain has TRBV13 and TRBJ2-1; 12 nucleotides line up with TRBD2. Trimming took 5 bases from V and 7 from J; bases not matched to a gene: 9. CDR1 and CDR2 from the germline V gene are PRHDT and FYEKMQ (reference sequence). This CDR3 has 16 amino acids.

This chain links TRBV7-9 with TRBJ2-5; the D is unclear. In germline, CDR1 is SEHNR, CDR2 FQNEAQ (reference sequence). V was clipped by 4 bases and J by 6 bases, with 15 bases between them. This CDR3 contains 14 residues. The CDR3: CASSSRENQKTQYF. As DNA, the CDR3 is TGTGCCAGCAGCTCCCGCGAAAATCAAAAGACCCAGTACTTC.

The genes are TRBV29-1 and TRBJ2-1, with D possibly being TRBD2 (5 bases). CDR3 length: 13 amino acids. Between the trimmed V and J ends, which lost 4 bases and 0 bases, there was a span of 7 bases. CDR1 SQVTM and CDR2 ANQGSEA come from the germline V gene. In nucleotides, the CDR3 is TGCAGCGTTGTTAGCGCCTCCTACAATGAGCAGTTCTTC. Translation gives CSVVSASYNEQFF.

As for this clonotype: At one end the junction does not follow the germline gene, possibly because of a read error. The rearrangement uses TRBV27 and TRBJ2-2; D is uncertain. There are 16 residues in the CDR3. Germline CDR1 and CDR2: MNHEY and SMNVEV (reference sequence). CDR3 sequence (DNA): TGTGCCAGCAGCCCCCGGCTGGGTCTGAACGCCGGGGAGCTGTTTTTT. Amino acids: CASSPRLGLNAGELFF.

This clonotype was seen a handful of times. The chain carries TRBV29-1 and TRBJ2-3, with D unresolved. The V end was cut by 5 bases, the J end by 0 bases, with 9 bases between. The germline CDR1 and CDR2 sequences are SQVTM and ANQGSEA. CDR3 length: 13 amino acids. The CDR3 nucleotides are TGCAGCGTTCAATTGGACAGCACAGATACGCAGTATTTT. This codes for CSVQLDSTDTQYF.

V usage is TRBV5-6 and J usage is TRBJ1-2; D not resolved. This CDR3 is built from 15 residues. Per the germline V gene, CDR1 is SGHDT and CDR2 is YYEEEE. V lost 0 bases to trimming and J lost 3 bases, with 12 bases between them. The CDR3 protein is CASSLAGRTYYGYTF. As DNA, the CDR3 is TGTGCCAGCAGCTTGGCAGGAAGAACCTACTATGGCTACACCTTC.

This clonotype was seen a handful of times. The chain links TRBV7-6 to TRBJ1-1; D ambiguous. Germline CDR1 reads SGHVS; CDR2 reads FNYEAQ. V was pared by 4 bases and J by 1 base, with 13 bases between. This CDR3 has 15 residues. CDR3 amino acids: CASSSFLSENTEAFF. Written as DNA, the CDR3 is TGTGCCAGCAGCTCTTTCTTATCCGAGAACACTGAAGCTTTCTTT.

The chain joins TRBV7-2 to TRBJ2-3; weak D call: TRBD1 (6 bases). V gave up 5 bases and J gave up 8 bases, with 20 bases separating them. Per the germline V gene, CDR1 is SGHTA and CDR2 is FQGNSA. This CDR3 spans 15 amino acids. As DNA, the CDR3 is TGTGCCAGCAGCCCGGACAGTCAATCTATCGGTACGCAGTATTTT. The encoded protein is CASSPDSQSIGTQYF.

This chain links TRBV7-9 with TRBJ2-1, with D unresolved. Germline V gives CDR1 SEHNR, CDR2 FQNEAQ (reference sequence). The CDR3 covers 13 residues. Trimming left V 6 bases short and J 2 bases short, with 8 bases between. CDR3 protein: CASRQYAYNEQFF. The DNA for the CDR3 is TGTGCCAGCAGGCAATATGCCTACAATGAGCAGTTCTTC.